This T cell receptor (beta chain) originates from a study of shared clonotypes between healthy human individuals (dated by TCRdb to 2020 to 2022). For the study in its entirety: The cohort comprised two women and a few men aged 18 to 49 years. For each donor, three plates each were used for CD4 naive and CD4 memory, two plates were used for CD8 naive, and one plate was used for CD8 memory. To estimate repertoire size and how much clonotype sharing occurs between individuals, the study deeply sequenced the blood TCR repertoires of five healthy adults. Libraries were prepared and TCR repertoires were sequenced by different laboratories using diverse techniques, in order to increase sequencing depth and limit assay-specific biases. Each donor's leukapheresis produced roughly between about 0.9 and 9.5 billion PBMCs. The investigation overall reported the following: Because the study included only a small number of donors, the genetic and exposure-history diversity represented was limited. Across a handful of donors, approximately 5% of naive CD4, roughly 3.5% of naive CD8, around 2.5% of memory CD4, and 0.4% of memory CD8 clonotypes were shared. Rarefaction of sorted-subset datasets indicated incomplete sequencing despite the large sequencing depth. Clonotypes shared by all four sorted-subset donors showed higher generation probabilities than non-shared clonotypes. Based on pairwise subsampling, the degree of clonotype sharing among donors was expected to be affected by sequencing depth. Estimated clonotype richness was generally larger for naive than for memory subsets. Sampling was restricted to blood, and TCR repertoires in tissue are likely to differ from TCR repertoires in blood.

Using the deep immunoSEQ assay, TCR CDR3 regions were amplified from genomic DNA by multiplex PCR. Extracted genomic DNA from each cell subset was distributed evenly across all wells of several immunoSEQ 96-well plates, and each plate was treated as a replicate. For sorted subsets, roughly 200 ng genomic DNA, equal to approximately 30,000 T cell genomes, was loaded into each replicate PCR. The purified libraries were quantified using a Qubit 3.0 fluorometer, sized with a Bioanalyzer 2100, and then quantified again using the KAPA Library Quantification kit. Each immunoSEQ 96-well plate was sequenced on its own single-read 150-cycle Illumina NextSeq 550 flow cell. In the source study's methods: Because the immunoSEQ output held only junctional sequences and lacked quality scores, the filtering could not match the filtering applied to full-length reads. To assign V/J genes and CDR3, sequences were annotated against IMGT germline references using PyIR, a Python wrapper for IgBLAST v1.9. Reads were removed for weak V/J assignments (E-value above 1e-6), missing CDR3, stop codons, out-of-frame junctions, or ambiguous translated residues. V3J clonotypes were defined by identical inferred V gene, J gene, and CDR3 amino acid sequence. To compute the percentage overlap between repertoires, the number of shared unique clonotypes was divided by the size of the smaller repertoire. RTK rarefaction, the Chao1 estimator, and Recon v2.1 estimates of unobserved clonotypes were used to assess repertoire richness. Generation probabilities were computed with OLGA for all TCRbeta clonotypes obtained by the gDNA method from several donors. TCRdb obtained this table from immuneACCESS and retained in-frame rearrangements with V and J assigned. These tables miss some clones; where compared with another copy, unresolved V genes account for less than half of the shortfall, and the remainder is unexplained. Clone size and the V and J calls come from that table; the DNA yielded D and trimming. The sample includes roughly 2.5 million clones, with around 94% observed a single time. The ten largest make up around 0.14% of the sample.

The junction shows trimming of 3 bases on V and 8 bases on J, plus 19 bases between the germline ends. Taken from the germline V gene, the CDR1 and CDR2 loops are MGHDK and SYGVNS. The CDR3, from cysteine to phenylalanine, totals 15 residues. CDR3 DNA is the only sequence kept; it has 45 bases, read in frame from the first base. Healthy HIV-negative adults with no recently reported acute infections or vaccinations were included as donors. Only Caucasian adults living in Nashville, Tennessee, USA were represented among the donors. CD4+ T cells were enriched through magnetic negative selection, after which naive cells were positively selected on CD45RA and the remaining negative fraction served as the memory subset. After blood collection by leukapheresis, PBMCs were isolated using Ficoll-Histopaque density gradient centrifugation and then cryopreserved in the vapor phase of liquid nitrogen. Analytical flow cytometry was used to check the purity and quantity of every magnetically sorted T cell population. Genomic DNA was isolated from every sorted fraction and measured by UV absorbance on a Nanodrop 2000c.

In regard to this clone: No antigen is known for it. Per-nucleotide qualities are absent, and no much larger clonotype sits a single base away.

The clonotype originates from a man between 18 and 29 years old in good health. The rearranged chain carries TRBV25-1 and TRBJ1-2; the D gene remains uncertain. The sample was naive CD4+ T cells sorted from blood. The cell subset or site label here, explained by the study, means: CD45RA+ positively selected. This receptor has the CDR3 CASSDERHPAGGYTF. In nucleotides, the sequence is TGTGCCAGCAGTGACGAGCGACACCCAGCAGGAGGCTACACCTTC.